The subject of this entry is one T cell receptor beta chain. Its antigen is currently unknown. This sample is part of a study of shared clonotypes between healthy human individuals. Broader study findings: It was the non-shared clonotypes that had lower generation probabilities than clonotypes shared by all four donors.

The study drew its donors from healthy HIV-negative adults without recent acute infections or vaccinations. Generated by immunoSEQ multiplex PCR, the TCRdb table keeps only in-frame clones and is missing some. The table includes about 1.1 million clones, about 84% detected once. Germline V gene lookup returns CDR1 MDHEN and CDR2 SYDVKM. The CDR3 extends over 12 amino acids. The ends were cut back, 6 bases at V and 7 bases at J, with 12 bases in the middle. The sample taken for sequencing was memory CD4+ T cells from PBMCs. Described subset: CD45RA-negative fraction. The chain has TRBV28 and TRBJ1-1; D perhaps matches TRBD1 (6 bases). The receptor comes from a man aged 18 to 29 in good health. Some clones in this sample may be carry-over from other donors' samples. The DNA of the CDR3 is TGTGCCAGCAGCCTCAAAGGGGGTGAAGCTTTCTTT. It specifies CASSLKGGEAFF.